This T cell receptor (beta chain) comes out of a study of PD-1 blockade in classical Hodgkin lymphoma. The CDR3 covers 15 residues. Germline values: CDR1 MNHEY, CDR2 SVGAGI. V was pared by 4 bases and J by 2 bases, with 12 bases between. Specified time point: cycle 4 day 1 (C4D1), after 6 weeks of nivolumab. Autologous stem cell transplantation was followed by relapse in every patient, and brentuximab vedotin exposure varied. About this clone itself: Antigen specificity is unknown.

General study findings and limits: Reports indicated that newly diagnosed patients had lower baseline TCR diversity than healthy donors did.

The protocol was immunoSEQ multiplex PCR, while the TCRdb copy is restricted to in-frame clones and leaves out a portion. Of about 64,000 clones listed, 75% to 95% were seen once; the top ten hold approximately 10%. The V and J genes are TRBV6-5 and TRBJ1-5; D ambiguous. The sample consisted of peripheral blood mononuclear cells (PBMCs), taken before the fourth cycle of nivolumab. This TCR derives from a human donor with classical Hodgkin lymphoma. CDR3 DNA sequence: TGTGCCAGCAGTTCCCCGTCCTCGGGCAATCAGCCCCAGCATTTT. Translated: CASSSPSSGNQPQHF.